This TCR beta chain was observed in a study of sequential checkpoint blockade in melanoma. About the research overall: Arm A got nivolumab then ipilimumab; arm B the reverse, 1:1. TCRbeta immunosequencing was performed on DNA from roughly 90 pretreatment melanoma tumor samples.

To note about this clone: The target antigen is unknown.

Regarding the study as a whole: Response in arm A was associated with pretreatment TIL clonality. PD-L1 staining and CD8+ counts, not mutational load, tracked tumor T-cell clonality.

This sample's treatment: randomized to nivolumab then ipilimumab (arm A) or the reverse (arm B). The method was immunoSEQ multiplex PCR; TCRdb's version includes in-frame clones alone and lacks a portion of them. The sample records 4,000 to 4,500 clones, roughly 22% being singletons. Looked up from germline, CDR1 is SGHDN and CDR2 is FVKESK. The V end was cut by 1 base, the J end by 6 bases, with 4 bases between. This CDR3 region has 13 residues. The chain recombines TRBV14 with TRBJ1-6; unclear D gene. This receptor was obtained from a human donor with melanoma. The source was tumor tissue (inferred from file names), collected from a patient given nivolumab and ipilimumab in sequence. The chain's CDR3 is CASSQGFNSPLHF. In DNA, the CDR3 is TGTGCCAGCAGCCAAGGGTTTAATTCACCCCTCCACTTT.